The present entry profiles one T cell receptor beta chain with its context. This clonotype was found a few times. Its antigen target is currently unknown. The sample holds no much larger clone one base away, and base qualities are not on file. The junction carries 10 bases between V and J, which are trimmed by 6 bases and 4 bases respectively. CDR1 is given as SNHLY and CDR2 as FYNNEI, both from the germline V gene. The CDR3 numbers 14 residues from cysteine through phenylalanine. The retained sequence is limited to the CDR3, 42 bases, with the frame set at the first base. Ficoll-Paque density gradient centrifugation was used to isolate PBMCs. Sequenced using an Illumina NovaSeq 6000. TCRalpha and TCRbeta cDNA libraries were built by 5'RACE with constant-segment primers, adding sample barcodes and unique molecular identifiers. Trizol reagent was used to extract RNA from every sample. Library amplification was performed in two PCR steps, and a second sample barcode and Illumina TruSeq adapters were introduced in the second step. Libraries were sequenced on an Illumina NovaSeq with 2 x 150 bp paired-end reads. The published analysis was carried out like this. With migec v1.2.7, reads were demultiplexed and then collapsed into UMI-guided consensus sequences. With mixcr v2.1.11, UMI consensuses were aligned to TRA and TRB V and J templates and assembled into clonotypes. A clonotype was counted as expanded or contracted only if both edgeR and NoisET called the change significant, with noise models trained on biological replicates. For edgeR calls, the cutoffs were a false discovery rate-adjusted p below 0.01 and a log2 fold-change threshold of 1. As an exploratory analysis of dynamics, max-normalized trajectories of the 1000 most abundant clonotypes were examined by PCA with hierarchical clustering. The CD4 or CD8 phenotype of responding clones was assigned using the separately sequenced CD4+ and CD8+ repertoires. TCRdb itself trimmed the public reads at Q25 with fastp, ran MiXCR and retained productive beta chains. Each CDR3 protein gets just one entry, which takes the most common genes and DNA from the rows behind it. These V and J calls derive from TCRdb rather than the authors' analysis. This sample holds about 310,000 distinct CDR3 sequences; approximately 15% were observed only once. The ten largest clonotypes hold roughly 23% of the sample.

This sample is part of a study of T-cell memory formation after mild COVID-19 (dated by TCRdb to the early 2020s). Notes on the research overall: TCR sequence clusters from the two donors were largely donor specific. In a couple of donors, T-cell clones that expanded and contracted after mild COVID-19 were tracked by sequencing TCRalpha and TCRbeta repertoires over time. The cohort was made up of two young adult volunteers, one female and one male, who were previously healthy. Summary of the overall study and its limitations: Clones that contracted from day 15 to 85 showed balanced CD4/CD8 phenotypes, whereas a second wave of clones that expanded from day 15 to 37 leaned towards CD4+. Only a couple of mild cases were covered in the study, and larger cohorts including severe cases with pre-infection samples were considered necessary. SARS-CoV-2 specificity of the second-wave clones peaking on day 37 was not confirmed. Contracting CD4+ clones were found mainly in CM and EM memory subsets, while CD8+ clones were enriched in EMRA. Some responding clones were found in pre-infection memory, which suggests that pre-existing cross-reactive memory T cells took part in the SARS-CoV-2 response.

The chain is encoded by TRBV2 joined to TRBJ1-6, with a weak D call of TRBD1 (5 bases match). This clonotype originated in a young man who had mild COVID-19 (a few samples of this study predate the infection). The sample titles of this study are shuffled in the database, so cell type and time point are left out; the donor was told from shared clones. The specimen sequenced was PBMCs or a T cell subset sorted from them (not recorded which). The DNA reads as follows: TGTGCCAGCAGGGGGACGGCTTATAATTCACCCCTCCACTTT. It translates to CASRGTAYNSPLHF. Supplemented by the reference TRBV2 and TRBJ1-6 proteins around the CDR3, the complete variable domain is EPEVTQTPSHQVTQMGQEVILRCVPISNHLYFYWYRQILGQKVEFLVSFYNNEISEKSEIFDDQFSVERPDGSNFTLKIRSTKLEDSAMYFCASRGTAYNSPLHFGNGTRLTVT.